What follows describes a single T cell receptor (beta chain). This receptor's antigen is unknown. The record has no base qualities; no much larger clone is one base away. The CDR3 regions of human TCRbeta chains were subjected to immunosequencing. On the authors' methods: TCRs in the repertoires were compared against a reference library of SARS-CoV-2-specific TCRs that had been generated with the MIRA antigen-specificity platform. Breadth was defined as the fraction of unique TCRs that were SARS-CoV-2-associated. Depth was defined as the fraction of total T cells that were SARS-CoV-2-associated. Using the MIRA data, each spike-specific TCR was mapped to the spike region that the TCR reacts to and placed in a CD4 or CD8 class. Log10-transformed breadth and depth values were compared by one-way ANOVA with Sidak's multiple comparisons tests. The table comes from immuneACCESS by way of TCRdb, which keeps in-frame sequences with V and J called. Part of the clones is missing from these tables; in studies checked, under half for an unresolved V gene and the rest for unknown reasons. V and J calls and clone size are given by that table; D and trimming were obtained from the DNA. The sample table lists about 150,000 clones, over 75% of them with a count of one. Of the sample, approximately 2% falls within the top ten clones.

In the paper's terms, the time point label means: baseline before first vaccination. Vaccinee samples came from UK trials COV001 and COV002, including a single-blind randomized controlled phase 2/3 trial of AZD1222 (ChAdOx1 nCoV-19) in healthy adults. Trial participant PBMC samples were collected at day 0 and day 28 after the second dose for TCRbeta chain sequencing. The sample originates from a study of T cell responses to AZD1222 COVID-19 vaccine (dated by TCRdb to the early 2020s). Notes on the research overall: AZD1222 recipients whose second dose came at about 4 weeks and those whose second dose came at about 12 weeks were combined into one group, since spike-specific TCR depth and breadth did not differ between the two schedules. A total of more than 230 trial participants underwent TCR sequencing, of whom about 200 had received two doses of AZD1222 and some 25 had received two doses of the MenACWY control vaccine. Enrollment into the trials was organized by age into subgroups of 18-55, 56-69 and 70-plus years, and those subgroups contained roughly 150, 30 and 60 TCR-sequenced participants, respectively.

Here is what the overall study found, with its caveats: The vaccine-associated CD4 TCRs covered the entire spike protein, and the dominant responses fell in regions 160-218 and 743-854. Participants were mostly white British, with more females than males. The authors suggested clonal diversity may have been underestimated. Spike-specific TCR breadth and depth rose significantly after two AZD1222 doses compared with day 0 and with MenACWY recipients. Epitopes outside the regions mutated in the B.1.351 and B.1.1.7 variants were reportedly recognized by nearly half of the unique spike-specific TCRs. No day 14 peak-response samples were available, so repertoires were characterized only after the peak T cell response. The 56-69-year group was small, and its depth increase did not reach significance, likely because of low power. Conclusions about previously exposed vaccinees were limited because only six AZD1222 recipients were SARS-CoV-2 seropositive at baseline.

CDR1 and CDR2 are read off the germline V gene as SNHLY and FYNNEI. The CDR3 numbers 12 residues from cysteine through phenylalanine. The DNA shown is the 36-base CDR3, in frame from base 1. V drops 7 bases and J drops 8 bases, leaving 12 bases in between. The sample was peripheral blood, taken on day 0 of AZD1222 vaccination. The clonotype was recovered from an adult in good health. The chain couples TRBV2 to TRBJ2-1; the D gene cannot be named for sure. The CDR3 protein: CASTPGLDEQFF. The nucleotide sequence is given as TGTGCCAGCACCCCCGGATTGGATGAGCAGTTCTTC.